The 23 T cell receptor beta chains listed next were all sequenced from one sample in a study of cytomegalovirus exposure and HLA in healthy donors. Primers: 60 Vbeta forward and 13 Jbeta reverse. Generated by immunoSEQ multiplex PCR, the TCRdb table keeps only in-frame clones and is missing some. The repertoire consists of around 99,000 clones, with 77% occurring once and the leading ten covering about 4.3%. Sequencing was done on a sample of PBMCs. The receptors stem from a male donor in good health and CMV-seronegative.

The chain carries TRBV7-2 and TRBJ1-4; maybe TRBD1 (5 bases). The V gene's germline CDR1 is SGHTA and CDR2 FQGNSA. Trimming took 4 bases from V and 4 from J, leaving 13 bases between them. The CDR3 is made up of 15 amino acids. The CDR3 DNA reads TGTGCCAGCAGCTCGAGGAGGGGACTTAATGAAAAACTGTTTTTT. Its protein is CASSSRRGLNEKLFF. Looking up the rest from reference TRBV7-2 and TRBJ1-4 gives the full variable domain: GAGVSQSPSNKVTEKGKDVELRCDPISGHTALYWYRQSLGQGLEFLIYFQGNSAPDKSGLPSDRFSAERTGGSVSTLTIQRTQQEDSAVYLCASSSRRGLNEKLFFGSGTQLSVL.

V gene TRBV11-1 combines with J gene TRBJ2-7; 9 bases map to TRBD1. Germline V lookup: CDR1 SGHAT, CDR2 FQDESV (reference sequence). J gave up 1 base and V 10 bases, and 8 bases lay outside the gene matches. The length of the CDR3 is 14 residues. The CDR3 here is CATNAGTGSYEQYF. The CDR3 DNA reads as TGTGCCACCAACGCCGGGACAGGGTCCTACGAGCAGTACTTC.

This clone was observed a handful of times. The genes are TRBV4-1 and TRBJ2-3, with TRBD2 as a possible D gene (6 bases). Trimming removed 1 base from V and 4 bases from J, with 15 bases in between. Germline V gene sequence: CDR1 MGHRA, CDR2 YSYEKL. The CDR3 has 16 amino acids. The CDR3 here is CASSQAPGDGSDTQYF. Written as DNA, the CDR3 is TGCGCCAGCAGCCAAGCCCCGGGGGATGGGTCAGATACGCAGTATTTT.

The chain recombines TRBV27 with TRBJ1-1; possible D gene TRBD1, 5 bases. This CDR3 is 14 amino acids long. With 5 bases removed from V and 0 bases from J, the gap between germline ends came to 10 bases. Germline assignment: CDR1 MNHEY and CDR2 SMNVEV (reference sequence). CDR3 sequence reads: CASSLRQMNTEAFF. The CDR3 coding sequence is TGTGCCAGCAGTCTCCGACAGATGAACACTGAAGCTTTCTTT.

The V and J genes are TRBV9 and TRBJ1-6; D is uncertain. Trimming stripped 3 bases from V and 5 bases from J, with 15 bases between. From germline, CDR1 is SGDLS and CDR2 YYNGEE. There are 16 residues in the CDR3. CDR3 amino acids: CASSGQPGGNNSPLHF. In nucleotides, the CDR3 is TGTGCCAGCAGCGGACAACCGGGAGGAAATAATTCACCCCTCCACTTT.

This clone was found once. V is TRBV18 and J is TRBJ2-1; 7 nucleotides match TRBD2. CDR3 size: 16 residues. Germline-derived CDR1 and CDR2 are KGHSH and LQKENI. V lost 3 bases to trimming and J lost 2 bases; unmatched junction nucleotides: 7. CDR3 sequence (DNA): TGTGCCAGCTCACCGCCCTCGGCGGGAGCCTACAATGAGCAGTTCTTC. It codes for CASSPPSAGAYNEQFF.

This rearrangement joins TRBV7-8 to TRBJ2-7; TRBD2 matches 12 bases. The CDR3 is 17 amino acids. The V and J ends lost 4 bases and 0 bases, in that order; junction bases with no gene match: 7. CDR1 SGHVS and CDR2 FQNEAQ come from the germline V gene. In DNA, the CDR3 is TGTGCCAGCAGCTCACGACTAGCGGGAGATAACTCCTACGAGCAGTACTTC. Residues: CASSSRLAGDNSYEQYF.

As to this clone: The same CDR3 also results from other DNA sequences found in this sample. The gene calls are TRBV7-9 and TRBJ1-2; D not certain. CDR1 and CDR2 (germline): SEHNR, FQNEAQ (reference sequence). V shed 2 bases and J shed 4 bases, with 5 bases lying between them. The CDR3 is 12 residues long. The CDR3 DNA reads as TGTGCCAGCAGCTTACGCAGCTATGGCTACACCTTC. Translating it yields CASSLRSYGYTF.

The V gene is TRBV5-4, the J gene TRBJ2-3, with D perhaps TRBD1 (5 bases). The V and J ends lost 2 bases and 2 bases respectively, with 12 bases between them. The CDR3 is 15 amino acids. CDR1 is SGHNT and CDR2 is YYREEE in the germline V gene (reference sequence). CDR3 sequence (DNA): TGTGCCAGCAGCTTAGGGGTTTGGTCCACAGATACGCAGTATTTT. It yields the protein CASSLGVWSTDTQYF.

The chain combines TRBV19 with TRBJ2-1, with TRBD2 identical over 10 bases. The V and J ends lost 8 bases and 3 bases, in that order; junction bases with no gene match: 4. The CDR3 is 14 amino acids. In germline, CDR1 is LNHDA, CDR2 SQIVND (reference sequence). The CDR3 protein is CASASGRIYNEQFF. DNA of the CDR3: TGTGCCAGTGCTAGCGGGAGAATCTACAATGAGCAGTTCTTC. Full variable domain (missing parts from reference TRBV19 and TRBJ2-1): DGGITQSPKYLFRKEGQNVTLSCEQNLNHDAMYWYRQDPGQGLRLIYYSQIVNDFQKGDIAEGYSVSREKKESFPLTVTSAQKNPTAFYLCASASGRIYNEQFFGPGTRLTVL.

The chain uses TRBV5-1 and TRBJ2-1; the match to TRBD2 covers 13 bases. The CDR3 consists of 15 residues. Germline V lookup: CDR1 SGHRS, CDR2 YFSETQ. J gave up 7 bases and V 4 bases, and 5 bases lay outside the gene matches. The CDR3 spells CASSTGLAGYNEQFF. In DNA, the CDR3 is TGCGCCAGCAGCACGGGACTAGCGGGATATAATGAGCAGTTCTTC.

The chain combines TRBV5-1 with TRBJ2-7, with TRBD2 as a possible D gene (5 bases). The V gene lost 4 bases and the J gene lost 4 bases, with 15 bases spanning the gap. Germline values: CDR1 SGHRS, CDR2 YFSETQ. This CDR3 region has 14 residues. The CDR3 protein is CASSPAGNYYEQYF. CDR3 sequence (DNA): TGCGCCAGCAGCCCCGCCGGGAACTATTACGAGCAGTACTTC.

Here the CDR3 DNA reads TGTGCCAGCAGCTTATTTGGCGGGAGAAGCACAGATACGCAGTATTTT. This translates into CASSLFGGRSTDTQYF. This rearrangement joins TRBV11-2 to TRBJ2-3; TRBD2 agrees at 7 bases. V lost 2 bases to trimming and J lost 0 bases; unmatched junction nucleotides: 5. The CDR3 covers 16 residues. In germline, CDR1 is SGHAT, CDR2 FQNNGV.

The chain recombines TRBV28 with TRBJ2-3; TRBD1 is a possible D gene (6 bases). Trimming cost V 6 bases and J 0 bases, with 13 bases left between them. Germline CDR1 MDHEN, CDR2 SYDVKM. CDR3 length: 15 amino acids. CDR3 nucleotides: TGTGCCAGCAGCTTCCGGGACACAAGCACAGATACGCAGTATTTT. Amino acids: CASSFRDTSTDTQYF.

The J gene is TRBJ2-7, the V gene TRBV15; a weak D match, TRBD2 (7 bases). From germline, CDR1 is LNHNV and CDR2 YYDKDF (reference sequence). The length of the CDR3 is 16 residues. The V gene lost 4 bases and the J gene lost 0 bases, with 16 bases spanning the gap. The CDR3 loop is CATSKPEGGISYEQYF. CDR3 coding DNA: TGTGCCACCAGCAAACCGGAGGGGGGGATCTCCTACGAGCAGTACTTC.

The chain combines TRBV30 with TRBJ1-5, with 7 bases matching TRBD1. V was pared by 1 base and J by 0 bases, with 6 bases of the junction left unmatched. The CDR3 length is 16 residues. The V gene's germline CDR1 is GTSNPN and CDR2 SVGIG (reference sequence). The chain's CDR3 is CAWSGGGPYSNQPQHF. The CDR3 DNA follows: TGTGCCTGGAGTGGAGGGGGCCCCTATAGCAATCAGCCCCAGCATTTT. Combining the CDR3 with reference TRBV30 and TRBJ1-5 gives the whole variable domain SQTIHQWPATLVQPVGSPLSLECTVEGTSNPNLYWYRQAAGRGLQLLFYSVGIGQISSEVPQNLSASRPQDRQFILSSKKLLLSDSGFYLCAWSGGGPYSNQPQHFGDGTRLSIL.

This chain joins TRBV30 and TRBJ2-5; no clear D gene. The J call could be wrong; TRBJ2-7 is a better fit for the DNA end. CDR1 and CDR2 (germline): GTSNPN, SVGIG (reference sequence). The CDR3 consists of 11 residues. The CDR3 DNA sequence: TGTGCCTGGAGGGCGGCCTACGAGCAGTACTTC. This codes for CAWRAAYEQYF.

This clone was recorded a few times. The rearrangement uses TRBV27 and TRBJ1-1; tentatively, D is TRBD1 (5 bases). CDR3 length equals 13 residues. Trimming shortened V by 6 bases and J by 6 bases, and 14 bases separated the two germline ends. From germline, CDR1 is MNHEY and CDR2 SMNVEV (reference sequence). DNA for the CDR3: TGTGCCAGCAGACCAGGGATTTTGGCTGAAGCTTTCTTT. Residues: CASRPGILAEAFF.

The genes are TRBV19 and TRBJ2-4, with D perhaps TRBD2 (6 bases). CDR1 and CDR2 (germline): LNHDA, SQIVND (reference sequence). Trimming removed 1 base from V and 2 bases from J, with 9 bases in between. The CDR3 consists of 15 residues. CDR3 bases: TGTGCCAGTAGTATAGGGAGGGTTCCCAAAAACATTCAGTACTTC. This codes for CASSIGRVPKNIQYF.

The chain combines TRBV27 with TRBJ2-5, with D hard to call. The J call is doubtful: the DNA matches TRBJ2-7 better. The CDR3 length is 12 residues. Germline values: CDR1 MNHEY, CDR2 SMNVEV (reference sequence). The chain's CDR3 is CASSPTNYEQYF. CDR3 in DNA: TGTGCCAGCAGTCCGACGAACTACGAGCAGTACTTC.

The chain has TRBV19 and TRBJ2-7; unclear D gene. This CDR3 comprises 13 residues. Germline CDR1 reads LNHDA; CDR2 reads SQIVND (reference sequence). V dropped 1 base and J dropped 3 bases, with 7 bases sitting between them. CDR3 sequence: CASSIAPGYEQYF. CDR3 bases: TGTGCCAGTAGTATAGCGCCAGGCTACGAGCAGTACTTC.

In its sample, this clone was seen a few times. The genes are TRBV27 and TRBJ1-4; 8 bases are shared with TRBD1. The CDR3 consists of 15 residues. The trim removed 7 bases at V and 8 bases at J, leaving 12 bases unmatched. Germline CDR1 and CDR2: MNHEY and SMNVEV (reference sequence). The CDR3 loop reads CASKGGRGDREKLFF. The CDR3 DNA is TGTGCCAGCAAAGGGGGGAGGGGGGACAGGGAAAAACTGTTTTTT. The full variable domain, in which reference TRBV27 and TRBJ1-4 provide the parts outside the CDR3, is EAQVTQNPRYLITVTGKKLTVTCSQNMNHEYMSWYRQDPGLGLRQIYYSMNVEVTDKGDVPEGYKVSRKEKRNFPLILESPSPNQTSLYFCASKGGRGDREKLFFGSGTQLSVL.

The chain combines TRBV2 with TRBJ2-5; 10 bases line up with TRBD2. Germline V gives CDR1 SNHLY, CDR2 FYNNEI. The CDR3 totals 15 residues. V lost 5 bases and J lost 7; bases outside the gene matches: 10. This CDR3 is CASSLKREGLGTQYF. In nucleotides, the CDR3 is TGTGCCAGCAGTCTGAAGCGGGAGGGCCTAGGGACCCAGTACTTC.